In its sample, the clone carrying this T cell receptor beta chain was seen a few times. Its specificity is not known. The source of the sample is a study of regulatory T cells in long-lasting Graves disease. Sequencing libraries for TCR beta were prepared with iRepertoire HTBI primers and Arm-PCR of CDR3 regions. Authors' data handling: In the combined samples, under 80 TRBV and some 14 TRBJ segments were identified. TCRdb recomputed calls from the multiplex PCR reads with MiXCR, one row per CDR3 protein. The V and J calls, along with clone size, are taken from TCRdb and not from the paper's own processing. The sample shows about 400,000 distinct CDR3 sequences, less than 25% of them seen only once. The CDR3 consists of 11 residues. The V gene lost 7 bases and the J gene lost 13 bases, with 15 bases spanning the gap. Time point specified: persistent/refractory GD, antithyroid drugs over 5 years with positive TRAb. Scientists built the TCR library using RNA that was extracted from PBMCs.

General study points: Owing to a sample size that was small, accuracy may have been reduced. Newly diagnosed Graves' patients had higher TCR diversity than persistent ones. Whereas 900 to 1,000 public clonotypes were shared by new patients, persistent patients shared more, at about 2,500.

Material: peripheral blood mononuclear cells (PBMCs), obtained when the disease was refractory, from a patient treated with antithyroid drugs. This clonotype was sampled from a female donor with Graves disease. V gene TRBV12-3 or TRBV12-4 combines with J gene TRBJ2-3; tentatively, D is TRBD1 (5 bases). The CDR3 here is CASKTGLFKYF. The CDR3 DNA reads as TGTGCCAGCAAAACAGGTCTCTTTAAGTATTTT.